The TCR beta chain described here comes from a study of control samples from healthy donors and cancer patients. This clone came up a few times. Assay: immunoSEQ multiplex PCR; the TCRdb copy retains only in-frame clones and omits some. The sample lists more than 85,000 clones; around nine tenths were seen once. The sample consisted of PBMCs. This TCR derives from a woman in her sixties with lung cancer.

In DNA form, the CDR3 reads TGTGCCACCAGTGATCCTGACCAGCCCCAGCATTTT. It yields the protein CATSDPDQPQHF. The chain uses TRBV24-1 and TRBJ1-5; no clear D gene. Trimming removed 3 bases from V and 7 bases from J, with 6 bases in between. The CDR3 runs to 12 residues. Germline V gene sequence: CDR1 KGHDR, CDR2 SFDVKD.